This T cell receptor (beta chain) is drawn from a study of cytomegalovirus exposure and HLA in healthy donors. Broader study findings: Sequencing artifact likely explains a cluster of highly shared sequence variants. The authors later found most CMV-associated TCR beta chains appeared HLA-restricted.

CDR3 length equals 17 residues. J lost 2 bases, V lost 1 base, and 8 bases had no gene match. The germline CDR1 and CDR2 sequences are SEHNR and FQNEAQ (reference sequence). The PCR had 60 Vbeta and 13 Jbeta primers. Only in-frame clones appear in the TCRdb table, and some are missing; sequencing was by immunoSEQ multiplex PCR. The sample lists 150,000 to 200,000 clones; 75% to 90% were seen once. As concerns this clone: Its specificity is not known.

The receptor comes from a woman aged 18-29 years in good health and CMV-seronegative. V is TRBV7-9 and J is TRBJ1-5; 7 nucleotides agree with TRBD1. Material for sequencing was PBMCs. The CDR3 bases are TGTGCCAGCAGCTTAGTAGGGGGCGGTTCTGGCAATCAGCCCCAGCATTTT. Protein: CASSLVGGGSGNQPQHF.